Reported below is one T cell receptor (beta chain). The antigen remains unidentified. CDR1 is MNHNS and CDR2 is SASEGT in the germline V gene. The V gene lost 7 bases and the J gene lost 6 bases, with 21 bases spanning the gap. The CDR3 covers 16 residues. The data originate from a study of T-cell reconstitution after alpha-beta-depleted transplantation in children. Preparation of the TCRbeta library involved a method that used unique molecular identifiers. From the PCR reads, TCRdb called clonotypes with MiXCR, one entry per CDR3 protein. Of hundreds of thousands of distinct CDR3 sequences in the sample, approximately 13% are singletons; the top ten hold around 2.2%. Study-level results: Several hundred graft clones that had expanded were reportedly the source of alpha-beta T cells about two months after transplant. Most T-cell counts and diversity one year after the transplant came from T cells that were newly produced. The study traced high day-60 TCRbeta diversity in some patients to surviving recipient T cells and thymic progenitors.

The V gene is TRBV6-1, the J gene TRBJ2-2; D remains ambiguous. The clonotype originates from a male patient younger than 18 who had a stem cell transplant for acute myeloid leukemia, so the T cells may come from the graft donor. The source was PBMCs, mostly from graft donor cells, collected 360 days after TCRalphabeta/CD19-depleted stem cell transplant. CDR3 sequence: CASTEWAQERAGELFF. The CDR3 nucleotides read TGTGCCAGCACCGAATGGGCCCAAGAGCGTGCCGGGGAGCTGTTTTTT.